The clone carrying this T cell receptor beta chain was detected once. CTLA-4 blockade with ipilimumab, together with focal radiation, was given to patients with chemo-refractory metastatic non-small-cell lung cancer. The entry originates in a study of radiotherapy plus CTLA-4 blockade in lung cancer. Turning to the study itself: Objective responses were seen in around 19% of patients, disease control in over 25%.

The method was immunoSEQ multiplex PCR; TCRdb's version includes in-frame clones alone and lacks a portion of them. There are 65,000 to 70,000 clones in the sample; 79% occur only once, and roughly 9.7% lies in the top ten. The origin of this receptor is a human donor with non-small cell lung cancer who had a complete response to radiotherapy plus ipilimumab. Sample: peripheral blood, taken from a patient treated with radiotherapy plus ipilimumab.

The CDR3 DNA sequence: TGTGCCAGCAGTTCAGACCCTGGGGCCTATGGCTACACCTTC. This gives the protein CASSSDPGAYGYTF. This sequence joins TRBV6-5 and TRBJ1-2; the D gene is possibly TRBD1 (5 bases). The CDR3 is 14 residues long. The germline CDR1 and CDR2 sequences are MNHEY and SVGAGI. Trimming left V 4 bases short and J 4 bases short, with 13 bases between.